Presented here are 12 T cell receptor beta chains from one specimen sequenced in a study of T cell responses to AZD1222 COVID-19 vaccine. Here immunoSEQ multiplex PCR was the method, and the copy in TCRdb shows in-frame clones only, minus some. In the table there are about 100,000 clones, about 92% of which are singletons. The input for sequencing was peripheral blood, taken on day 0 of MenACWY control vaccination. These receptor sequences come from an adult in good health.

As regards this clone: One junction end disagrees with the germline gene, perhaps due to a read error. The chain combines TRBV13 with TRBJ2-1; 10 bases map to TRBD2. Germline-derived CDR1 and CDR2 are PRHDT and FYEKMQ (reference sequence). The CDR3 extends over 16 amino acids. CDR3 sequence (DNA): TGTGCCAGCAGCCTAGGGGGGACTAGCGCCTACAATGAGCAGTTCTTC. Amino acid sequence: CASSLGGTSAYNEQFF.

The chain combines TRBV6-2 or TRBV6-3 with TRBJ1-2; D uncertain. V lost 0 bases and J 7 bases, leaving 12 bases between the germline ends. The CDR3 spans 14 residues. CDR1 and CDR2 from the germline V gene are MNHEY and SVGEGT. This CDR3 is CASSYSRPTLGYTF. CDR3 DNA: TGTGCCAGCAGTTACTCGAGGCCGACCCTTGGCTACACCTTC.

The CDR3 here is CASSRAQETQYF. CDR3 DNA: TGTGCCAGCAGCAGGGCCCAAGAGACCCAGTACTTC. This rearrangement joins TRBV21-1 to TRBJ2-5; TRBD1 reflects the table's D call only, with no check against the DNA. TRBV21-1 is a pseudogene locus. The CDR3 sequence is 12 residues long.

The chain is built from TRBV19 and TRBJ1-5; D perhaps matches TRBD1 (5 bases). V gave up 1 base and J gave up 2 bases, with 12 bases separating them. The CDR3 loop spans 16 amino acids. Germline CDR1 LNHDA, CDR2 SQIVND (reference sequence). DNA of the CDR3: TGTGCCAGTAGTATAGGGGACGGACCCCGCAATCAGCCCCAGCATTTT. Translation gives CASSIGDGPRNQPQHF.

The J gene is TRBJ1-2, the V gene TRBV6-1; a weak D match, TRBD1 (6 bases). The CDR3 length is 12 residues. Germline V lookup: CDR1 MNHNS, CDR2 SASEGT. V was pared by 3 bases and J by 8 bases, with 10 bases between. The CDR3 sequence is CASSETGGGYTF. CDR3 DNA sequence: TGTGCCAGCAGTGAGACAGGAGGGGGCTACACCTTC.

The V call is TRBV9, the J call TRBJ1-2; TRBD1 matches at 9 bases. The trim removed 3 bases at V and 4 bases at J, leaving 4 bases unmatched. CDR3 length: 14 amino acids. Germline CDR1 reads SGDLS; CDR2 reads YYNGEE. For the CDR3, the DNA is TGTGCCAGCAGCGCGGACAGGGGAATCTATGGCTACACCTTC. Protein: CASSADRGIYGYTF.

This chain connects TRBV7-6 to TRBJ1-5; no reliable D call. Germline lookup yields CDR1 SGHVS and CDR2 FNYEAQ. This CDR3 comprises 12 residues. Trimming took 5 bases from V and 1 from J, leaving 3 bases between them. This CDR3 reads CASSASNQPQHF. The CDR3 nucleotides are TGTGCCAGCAGCGCGAGCAATCAGCCCCAGCATTTT. The full variable domain, completed using reference TRBV7-6 and TRBJ1-5, is GAGVSQSPRYKVTKRGQDVALRCDPISGHVSLYWYRQALGQGPEFLTYFNYEAQQDKSGLPNDRFSAERPEGSISTLTIQRTEQRDSAMYRCASSASNQPQHFGDGTRLSIL.

As DNA, the CDR3 is TGTGCCAGCATTGGGGGCCGGGCCGGGGAGCTGTTTTTT. Translation gives CASIGGRAGELFF. The chain recombines TRBV2 with TRBJ2-2; weak D call: TRBD1 (6 bases). Germline values: CDR1 SNHLY, CDR2 FYNNEI. This CDR3 is 13 amino acids long. V was trimmed by 7 bases and J by 6 bases, leaving 12 bases between them.

The chain uses TRBV18 and TRBJ1-3; no reliable D call. The germline V gene encodes CDR1 KGHSH and CDR2 LQKENI. The CDR3 covers 14 residues. V lost 2 bases, J lost 4 bases, and 9 bases lay in between. The CDR3 nucleotides read TGTGCCAGCTCACCAAAGGAGGACGGAAACACCATATATTTT. This sequence encodes CASSPKEDGNTIYF.

The chain has TRBV7-2 and TRBJ1-2, with D possibly being TRBD1 (6 bases). Looked up from germline, CDR1 is SGHTA and CDR2 is FQGNSA. V lost 4 bases and J lost 4, with 13 bases in between. The CDR3 is 14 amino acids. As DNA, the CDR3 is TGTGCCAGCAGCTCTAATCAGGGGACCTATGGCTACACCTTC. This codes for CASSSNQGTYGYTF. Supplemented by reference TRBV7-2 and TRBJ1-2, the full variable domain reads GAGVSQSPSNKVTEKGKDVELRCDPISGHTALYWYRQSLGQGLEFLIYFQGNSAPDKSGLPSDRFSAERTGGSVSTLTIQRTQQEDSAVYLCASSSNQGTYGYTFGSGTRLTVV.

This clone came up once. J is TRBJ1-2 and V is TRBV30; a weak D match, TRBD1 (5 bases). The germline V gene encodes CDR1 GTSNPN and CDR2 SVGIG (reference sequence). V lost 0 bases to trimming and J lost 4 bases, with 12 bases between them. This CDR3 spans 14 amino acids. CDR3 loop: CAWSVGAGTYGYTF. The CDR3, as DNA: TGTGCCTGGAGTGTAGGAGCTGGGACCTATGGCTACACCTTC.

The chain has TRBV15 and TRBJ1-1; D is uncertain. V was pared by 5 bases and J by 1 base, with 8 bases between. This CDR3 has 13 residues. CDR1 and CDR2 from the germline V gene are LNHNV and YYDKDF (reference sequence). Here the CDR3 DNA reads TGTGCCACCAGCGCCCTGACGAACACTGAAGCTTTCTTT. Translation: CATSALTNTEAFF.